The 30 T cell receptor beta chains below all came from one sample that was sequenced in a study of blood T cell repertoires in COVID-19. Generated by immunoSEQ multiplex PCR, the TCRdb table keeps only in-frame clones and is missing some. The sample shows a few hundred thousand clones, approximately 81% of them seen only once. The source material was PBMCs or T cells enriched from blood (not recorded which). These receptor sequences come from a man between 35 and 55 years old who had recovered from COVID-19.

This chain uses TRBV6-2 or TRBV6-3 with TRBJ2-1, with D perhaps matching TRBD1 (7 bases). CDR1 and CDR2 (germline): MNHEY, SVGEGT. There are 14 residues in the CDR3. Deletions cut 5 bases from V and 12 bases from J, with 20 bases between. This CDR3 is CASSQQGGLVVQFF. The CDR3 DNA reads as TGTGCCAGCAGTCAGCAGGGGGGACTTGTTGTGCAGTTCTTC.

This clone has only one observation. The chain links TRBV7-8 to TRBJ1-1; D call uncertain. Per germline, CDR1 SGHVS and CDR2 FQNEAQ. V was cut by 0 bases and J by 2 bases, with 4 bases left in between. The CDR3 runs 13 residues. The CDR3 DNA reads TGTGCCAGCAGCTTAGCCCTCAACACTGAAGCTTTCTTT. This encodes CASSLALNTEAFF. Using reference TRBV7-8 and TRBJ1-1 for the parts outside the CDR3, the full variable domain is GAGVSQSPRYKVAKRGQDVALRCDPISGHVSLFWYQQALGQGPEFLTYFQNEAQLDKSGLPSDRFFAERPEGSVSTLKIQRTQQEDSAVYLCASSLALNTEAFFGQGTRLTVV.

This chain joins TRBV2 and TRBJ1-5; tentative D call: TRBD1 (6 bases). Germline values: CDR1 SNHLY, CDR2 FYNNEI. Trimming took 3 bases from V and 3 from J, leaving 18 bases between them. The CDR3 consists of 17 residues. CDR3 protein: CASSEVTGLVANQPQHF. For the CDR3, the DNA is TGTGCCAGCAGTGAGGTTACAGGGTTGGTGGCCAATCAGCCCCAGCATTTT.

The V call is TRBV13, the J call TRBJ2-3; possibly TRBD2 for D (6 bases). CDR3 length: 14 residues. V was trimmed by 2 bases and J by 2 bases, leaving 8 bases between them. The germline CDR1 and CDR2 sequences are PRHDT and FYEKMQ (reference sequence). CDR3 in amino acids: CASSLILATDTQYF. The CDR3 DNA follows: TGTGCCAGCAGCTTAATACTAGCCACAGATACGCAGTATTTT.

The CDR3 loop reads CASSYSSGNEQYF. The CDR3 DNA is TGTGCCAGCAGTTACTCCTCAGGAAACGAGCAGTACTTC. V gene TRBV6-5 combines with J gene TRBJ2-7; D is ambiguous. Germline V gene data show CDR1 as MNHEY and CDR2 as SVGAGI. There are 13 residues in the CDR3. The germline V and J ends were trimmed by 0 bases and 5 bases, with 8 bases remaining between them.

CDR3 residues: CASSLTGFSYNEQFF. The CDR3 DNA sequence: TGTGCCAGCAGCTTAACGGGATTCTCCTACAATGAGCAGTTCTTC. The gene calls are TRBV7-8 and TRBJ2-1, with D tentatively TRBD2 (5 bases). CDR1 and CDR2 (germline): SGHVS, FQNEAQ. The length of the CDR3 is 15 residues. V lost 2 bases and J lost 0, with 8 bases in between.

The chain carries TRBV9 and TRBJ2-1; tentative D call: TRBD1 (6 bases). There are 14 residues in the CDR3. V was clipped by 3 bases and J by 10 bases, with 17 bases between them. CDR1 is SGDLS, CDR2 YYNGEE, per germline. This CDR3 reads CASSAQWGLGEQFF. CDR3 sequence (DNA): TGTGCCAGCAGCGCCCAGTGGGGGCTGGGAGAGCAGTTCTTC.

The chain has TRBV5-5 and TRBJ1-6; D is possibly TRBD1 (5 bases). The CDR3 loop spans 15 amino acids. From germline, CDR1 is SGHKS and CDR2 YYEKEE (reference sequence). Trimming pared 4 bases from V and 3 bases from J, leaving 11 bases between. The CDR3 DNA follows: TGTGCCAGCAGCATTTCCGGGGGCTATAATTCACCCCTCCACTTT. This encodes CASSISGGYNSPLHF.

For the CDR3, the DNA is TGTGCCAGCAGCCAAGATAGTCAGGGGCCTGAAGCTTTCTTT. Protein: CASSQDSQGPEAFF. J is TRBJ1-1 and V is TRBV4-2, with D maybe TRBD1 (6 bases). V was pared by 0 bases and J by 6 bases, with 11 bases between. The CDR3 covers 14 residues. Germline CDR1 and CDR2: LGHNA and YNFKEQ.

The J gene is TRBJ1-1, the V gene TRBV28; D remains unclear. This CDR3 comprises 15 residues. Between the trimmed V and J ends, which lost 5 bases and 0 bases, there was a span of 13 bases. Germline assignment: CDR1 MDHEN and CDR2 SYDVKM. CDR3 residues: CASSALRGMNTEAFF. The DNA of the CDR3 is TGTGCCAGCAGTGCCCTTCGCGGTATGAACACTGAAGCTTTCTTT.

This clone has a single count. J is TRBJ2-7 and V is TRBV6-5; perhaps TRBD1 as D (5 bases). This CDR3 spans 14 amino acids. V lost 2 bases and J 2 bases, leaving 10 bases between the germline ends. Looked up from germline, CDR1 is MNHEY and CDR2 is SVGAGI. Here the CDR3 reads CASSYPDIPYEQYF. The CDR3 DNA sequence: TGTGCCAGCAGTTACCCGGACATCCCCTACGAGCAGTACTTC.

The rearrangement uses TRBV19 and TRBJ1-6; D unclear. The CDR3 covers 12 residues. Germline-derived CDR1 and CDR2 are LNHDA and SQIVND (reference sequence). Trimming left V 9 bases short and J 0 bases short, with 3 bases between. This CDR3 is CASGSYNSPLHF. The CDR3 DNA sequence: TGTGCCAGCGGCTCCTATAATTCACCCCTCCACTTT.

The rearrangement links TRBV9 to TRBJ1-4; 10 bases agree with TRBD1. The junction had 8 bases not matched to a gene; V was cut back by 0 bases and J by 6 bases. This CDR3 spans 17 amino acids. Germline CDR1 and CDR2: SGDLS and YYNGEE. CDR3: CASSVAPGTGEDEKLFF. The CDR3 nucleotides are TGTGCCAGCAGCGTAGCCCCGGGGACAGGGGAGGATGAAAAACTGTTTTTT.

The chain couples TRBV6-5 to TRBJ1-2, with D tentatively TRBD1 (5 bases). Germline V CDR1 and CDR2: MNHEY, SVGAGI. This CDR3 is built from 13 residues. The V end was cut by 6 bases, the J end by 4 bases, with 12 bases between. CDR3 residues: CASRGGYRYGYTF. CDR3 nucleotides: TGTGCCAGCAGGGGGGGGTACCGCTATGGCTACACCTTC.

The J gene is TRBJ1-2, the V gene TRBV3-1 (or the pseudogene TRBV3-2); 7 bases line up with TRBD1. Germline values: CDR1 LGHDT, CDR2 YNNKEL (reference sequence). CDR3 size: 13 residues. Trimming cost V 0 bases and J 7 bases; bases outside gene matches: 2. CDR3 nucleotides: TGTGCCAGCAGCCAAGAGGCAGGGGGTGGCTACACCTTC. It encodes CASSQEAGGGYTF.

V gene TRBV9 combines with J gene TRBJ1-2, with D unresolved. V lost 6 bases to trimming and J lost 8 bases, with 11 bases between them. Germline lookup yields CDR1 SGDLS and CDR2 YYNGEE. The CDR3 consists of 11 residues. The CDR3 DNA sequence: TGTGCCAGCACCCGGGAGGGCGGCTACACCTTC. Translating it yields CASTREGGYTF.

V usage is TRBV5-1 and J usage is TRBJ2-7; no definite D call. Germline CDR1 is SGHRS and CDR2 is YFSETQ. The CDR3 length is 12 residues. The V gene lost 4 bases and the J gene lost 6 bases, with 11 bases spanning the gap. The CDR3: CASSPPGGEQYF. DNA for the CDR3: TGCGCCAGCAGCCCGCCCGGTGGCGAGCAGTACTTC.

The chain is built from TRBV10-2 and TRBJ2-3; D possibly corresponds to TRBD1 (5 bases). Germline CDR1 is WSHSY and CDR2 is SAAADI. V was pared by 4 bases and J by 1 base, with 6 bases between. This CDR3 spans 13 amino acids. CDR3 residues: CASSARGTDTQYF. The CDR3 nucleotides read TGCGCCAGCAGTGCCAGGGGCACAGATACGCAGTATTTT.

The V gene is TRBV28, the J gene TRBJ2-7, with a tentative D call TRBD2 (5 bases). This CDR3 is built from 13 residues. Trimming shortened V by 6 bases and J by 7 bases, and 16 bases separated the two germline ends. CDR1 is MDHEN and CDR2 is SYDVKM in the germline V gene. The CDR3: CASRWTGMWEQYF. The DNA of the CDR3 is TGTGCCAGCAGGTGGACCGGGATGTGGGAGCAGTACTTC.

The chain is built from TRBV12-3 or TRBV12-4 and TRBJ2-7, with 9 bases aligning to TRBD2. The CDR3 consists of 13 residues. Losses at the gene ends were 8 bases for V and 1 base for J; bases not matched to a gene: 3. CDR3 sequence (DNA): TGTGCCAGCCGGACTAGCGTTTCCTACGAGCAGTACTTC. This sequence encodes CASRTSVSYEQYF.

The CDR3 protein is CASRDWTGGYMNTEAFF. DNA of the CDR3: TGTGCCAGCAGGGATTGGACAGGGGGATACATGAACACTGAAGCTTTCTTT. The chain links TRBV2 to TRBJ1-1, with TRBD1 matching 10 bases. CDR3 size: 17 residues. The germline CDR1 and CDR2 sequences are SNHLY and FYNNEI. The V and J ends lost 6 bases and 0 bases, in that order; junction bases with no gene match: 10.

This sequence joins TRBV7-2 and TRBJ2-5; 7 positions agree with TRBD1. The CDR3 runs to 15 residues. Trimming at V came to 5 bases and at J to 3 bases, leaving 9 bases not matched to a gene. The germline V gene encodes CDR1 SGHTA and CDR2 FQGNSA. CDR3 loop: CASSLTGVWEETQYF. In DNA form, the CDR3 reads TGTGCCAGCAGCCTCACAGGGGTCTGGGAAGAGACCCAGTACTTC.

This clone was detected a few times. The chain combines TRBV19 with TRBJ1-5; a weak D match, TRBD1 (6 bases). The CDR3 length is 13 residues. Germline loops: CDR1 LNHDA, CDR2 SQIVND (reference sequence). The V and J ends lost 7 bases and 6 bases respectively, with 13 bases between them. CDR3 sequence (DNA): TGTGCCAGTATCGGGGGGCGAGCTCAGCCCCAGCATTTT. Its translation is CASIGGRAQPQHF.

J is TRBJ2-1 and V is TRBV3-1 (or the pseudogene TRBV3-2); 8 bases line up with TRBD2. V was pared by 1 base and J by 6 bases, with 8 bases of the junction left unmatched. The CDR3 is made up of 16 amino acids. Per germline, CDR1 LGHDT and CDR2 YNNKEL (reference sequence). CDR3 nucleotides: TGTGCCAGCAGCCAAGGCCATAGCGGGATCGGCAATGAGCAGTTCTTC. As protein: CASSQGHSGIGNEQFF.

The V call is TRBV5-4, the J call TRBJ1-2; TRBD1 matches at 12 bases. V was clipped by 5 bases and J by 7 bases; unmatched bases: 12. The CDR3 contains 16 residues. The germline gives CDR1 SGHNT, CDR2 YYREEE (reference sequence). The chain's CDR3 is CASRYPLGQGAGGYTF. The CDR3 DNA sequence: TGTGCCAGCAGATATCCCTTGGGACAGGGGGCCGGTGGCTACACCTTC. The complete variable domain, with remaining parts taken from reference TRBV5-4 and TRBJ1-2, reads ETGVTQSPTHLIKTRGQQVTLRCSSQSGHNTVSWYQQALGQGPQFIFQYYREEENGRGNFPPRFSGLQFPNYSSELNVNALELDDSALYLCASRYPLGQGAGGYTFGSGTRLTVV.

The CDR3 nucleotides read TGTGCCAGCAGCTTAGGCCGACAGGGGATTCATCAGCCCCAGCATTTT. Protein: CASSLGRQGIHQPQHF. This sequence joins TRBV7-8 and TRBJ1-5, with 8 nucleotides matching TRBD1. Germline CDR1 reads SGHVS; CDR2 reads FQNEAQ. With V trimmed by 1 base and J by 5 bases, 7 bases remained unmatched. This CDR3 comprises 16 residues.

Written as DNA, the CDR3 is TGTGCCAGCAGAGGACAGGGAACTAATGAAAAACTGTTTTTT. The encoded protein is CASRGQGTNEKLFF. This rearrangement joins TRBV2 to TRBJ1-4; TRBD1 aligns across 8 bases. With 6 bases clipped from V and 1 base from J, the junction kept 1 base outside the gene matches. Germline CDR1 reads SNHLY; CDR2 reads FYNNEI. This CDR3 is 14 amino acids long.

J is TRBJ2-1 and V is TRBV19; TRBD2 aligns across 7 bases. With V trimmed by 3 bases and J by 5 bases, 10 bases remained unmatched. Germline V gene sequence: CDR1 LNHDA, CDR2 SQIVND (reference sequence). The CDR3 runs to 16 residues. CDR3: CASSMITGGNNNEQFF. CDR3 nucleotides: TGTGCCAGTAGTATGATTACGGGAGGTAATAACAATGAGCAGTTCTTC.

The J gene is TRBJ2-7, the V gene TRBV6-4; the D is unclear. Germline V gene lookup returns CDR1 MRHNA and CDR2 SNTAGT. Trimming removed 5 bases from V and 0 bases from J, with 17 bases in between. CDR3 length: 16 amino acids. CDR3 in DNA: TGTGCCAGCAGTCCTTCCAGCAAACGGAGCTCCTACGAGCAGTACTTC. Its translation is CASSPSSKRSSYEQYF.

The chain combines TRBV7-9 with TRBJ2-3; D not resolved. CDR3 size: 15 residues. Between the trimmed V and J ends, which lost 10 bases and 0 bases, there was a span of 17 bases. Germline V lookup: CDR1 SEHNR, CDR2 FQNEAQ (reference sequence). The CDR3 region is CATTIDTSSTDTQYF. CDR3 DNA: TGTGCCACTACCATCGACACGTCTAGCACAGATACGCAGTATTTT. Supplemented by reference TRBV7-9 and TRBJ2-3, the full variable domain reads DTGVSQNPRHKITKRGQNVTFRCDPISEHNRLYWYRQTLGQGPEFLTYFQNEAQLEKSRLLSDRFSAERPKGSFSTLEIQRTEQGDSAMYLCATTIDTSSTDTQYFGPGTRLTVL.